This entry features one T cell receptor beta chain sequence. Its antigen remains unidentified. Base-call qualities are not available, and no considerably larger clone is one nucleotide away. Each collaborating institution followed its own protocols to collect whole blood in K2EDTA tubes. Collaborator samples were shipped for TCRbeta analysis as frozen whole blood, isolated PBMCs, or DNA extracted from either sample type. The immunoSEQ Assay, a bias-controlled multiplex PCR, was used to amplify TCRbeta CDR3 regions from genomic DNA. Under the source paper's analysis protocol: Within the assay, amplification of reference gene primers was used to estimate how many nucleated cells each sample contained. To quantify the absolute abundance of each unique TCRbeta CDR3 rearrangement, sequence reads were collapsed and filtered. For each sample, productive Simpson clonality was calculated by taking the square root of Simpson's diversity index across productive rearrangements. Drawn from immuneACCESS, this table holds only the in-frame rearrangements with V and J called that TCRdb kept. Clones are partly lost; checked studies trace under half to an unresolved V gene and leave the rest unexplained. V, J and clone size derive from that table, while D and trimming were established from the DNA sequence. The sample contains roughly 80,000 clones, 81% of them found a single time. In total, the top ten clones hold over 35% of the sample.

There are 13 amino acids in the CDR3, from cysteine to phenylalanine inclusive. The DNA shown is the 39-base CDR3, in frame from base 1. V trim: 5 bases; J trim: 7 bases; unmatched bases: 5. The germline V gene sets CDR1 to SGHDN and CDR2 to FVKESK. This sample was included in a study of blood T cell repertoires in COVID-19 (dated by TCRdb to about 2020). Looking at the study overall: Collaborator samples came from the United States, Italy and Spain and covered acute and convalescent phases of COVID-19. The material from the prospective study consisted of cDNA or gDNA derived from T cells, B-cell-depleted T cells, or PBMCs. The dataset comprised deeply sampled blood TCRbeta repertoires from subjects exposed to, actively infected with, or recovered from COVID-19. A freely available public database, intended as a resource for researchers studying the immune response to SARS-CoV-2, is where the repertoires were released. Samples were obtained from the ongoing ImmuneRACE study (first 160 participants) and from 1,254 subjects provided by 6 global collaborators. Nearly every sample came with metadata listing a de-identified subject ID, COVID-19 status, age in years and sex. Where available, HLA class I and class II types were obtained from metadata supplied by the sample provider rather than from assay-based typing.

Study-wide conclusions, independent of this receptor: How much clinical and demographic metadata was included differed by source and by participant, and the metadata was provided uncurated.

The chain couples TRBV14 to TRBJ1-5, and 7 bases in between align with TRBD1. Source material: peripheral blood. This sequence was found in a man at least 80 years old with acute or convalescent COVID-19. DNA sequence: TGTGCCAGCAGCGACAGGGTGGGGCAGCCCCAGCATTTT. Its protein reads: CASSDRVGQPQHF.